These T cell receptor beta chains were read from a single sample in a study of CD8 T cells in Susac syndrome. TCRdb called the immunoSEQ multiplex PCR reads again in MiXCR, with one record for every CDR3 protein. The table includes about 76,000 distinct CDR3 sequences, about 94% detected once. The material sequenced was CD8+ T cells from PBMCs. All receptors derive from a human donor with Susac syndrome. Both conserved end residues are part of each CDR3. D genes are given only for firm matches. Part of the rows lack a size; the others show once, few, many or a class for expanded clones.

CDR3nt: TGCAGTGCTAGAGAGATGGGACAGAGTTTTCAGTACTTC; CDR3aa: CSAREMGQSFQYF; j_gene: TRBJ2-4; v_gene: TRBV20-1; abundance: -; d_gene: TRBD1
CDR3nt: TGTGCCAGCAGCTTAAGTTCCTCTCGGCGTGACGAGCAGTACTTC; CDR3aa: CASSLSSSRRDEQYF; j_gene: TRBJ2-7; v_gene: TRBV7-6; abundance: once; d_gene: -
CDR3nt: TGTGCCAGCAGCCCTAGTCAGGCAGGGGATATCTACGAGCAGTACTTC; CDR3aa: CASSPSQAGDIYEQYF; j_gene: TRBJ2-7; v_gene: TRBV7-9; abundance: -; d_gene: -
CDR3nt: TGTGCCAGCAGCACGCAGCGGGAGGATTACAATGAGCAGTTCTTC; CDR3aa: CASSTQREDYNEQFF; j_gene: TRBJ2-1; v_gene: TRBV9; abundance: -; d_gene: TRBD2
CDR3nt: TGTGCCAGCAGTTTATATAACTACGAGCAGTACTTC; CDR3aa: CASSLYNYEQYF; j_gene: TRBJ2-7; v_gene: TRBV28; abundance: -; d_gene: -
CDR3nt: TGTGCCAGCAGTTTTGGGCGGGAGGGGGGGCAAGAGACCCAGTACTTC; CDR3aa: CASSFGREGGQETQYF; j_gene: TRBJ2-5; v_gene: TRBV28; abundance: -; d_gene: TRBD2
CDR3nt: TGTGCCTGGGGCCCCCCAGGATTCACAGATACGCAGTATTTT; CDR3aa: CAWGPPGFTDTQYF; j_gene: TRBJ2-3; v_gene: TRBV30; abundance: -; d_gene: -
CDR3nt: TGTGCCAGCAGCTTAGAAGGGCAGGTGAACACTGAAGCTTTCTTT; CDR3aa: CASSLEGQVNTEAFF; j_gene: TRBJ1-1; v_gene: TRBV7-2; abundance: -; d_gene: -
CDR3nt: TGTGCCAGTAGTGTAACGTCCACCGGGGAGCTGTTTTTT; CDR3aa: CASSVTSTGELFF; j_gene: TRBJ2-2; v_gene: TRBV19; abundance: -; d_gene: -
CDR3nt: TGTGCCAGCAGTTTATTCGTAGCCGACGGGGAGCTGTTTTTT; CDR3aa: CASSLFVADGELFF; j_gene: TRBJ2-2; v_gene: TRBV28; abundance: -; d_gene: -
CDR3nt: TGCAGCCCTCGGGTCCAAGAGACCCAGTACTTC; CDR3aa: CSPRVQETQYF; j_gene: TRBJ2-5; v_gene: TRBV29-1; abundance: -; d_gene: -
CDR3nt: TGCAGTGCTAGCCCTCGCAGGTCTACCTACGAGCAGTACTTC; CDR3aa: CSASPRRSTYEQYF; j_gene: TRBJ2-7; v_gene: TRBV20-1; abundance: -; d_gene: -
CDR3nt: TGTGCCAGCAGTCCTACAGGGCGCACTGAAGCTTTCTTT; CDR3aa: CASSPTGRTEAFF; j_gene: TRBJ1-1; v_gene: TRBV6-5; abundance: -; d_gene: -
CDR3nt: TGTGCCAGCAGCGGCCGGGACAGGGAATATTTT; CDR3aa: CASSGRDREYF; j_gene: TRBJ2-3; v_gene: TRBV3-1; abundance: -; d_gene: TRBD1
CDR3nt: TGCGCCAACAAGGGGGCTACTAATGAAAAACTGTTTTTT; CDR3aa: CANKGATNEKLFF; j_gene: TRBJ1-4; v_gene: TRBV10-1; abundance: -; d_gene: TRBD1
CDR3nt: TGTGCCAGCAGTTCAGGGGTCACGTCACCCGGGGAGCTGTTTTTT; CDR3aa: CASSSGVTSPGELFF; j_gene: TRBJ2-2; v_gene: TRBV7-9; abundance: -; d_gene: -
CDR3nt: TGCAGTGCTAGAGATGGGGGAGTCTATGGCTACACCTTC; CDR3aa: CSARDGGVYGYTF; j_gene: TRBJ1-2; v_gene: TRBV20-1; abundance: -; d_gene: -
CDR3nt: TGTGCCAGCAGCGGACAGGGGGCTAGGGCTGAAGCTTTCTTT; CDR3aa: CASSGQGARAEAFF; j_gene: TRBJ1-1; v_gene: TRBV2; abundance: -; d_gene: TRBD1
CDR3nt: TGTGCCAGCAGCTTAGAAGGGGCTGAAGCTTTCTTT; CDR3aa: CASSLEGAEAFF; j_gene: TRBJ1-1; v_gene: TRBV7-6; abundance: -; d_gene: -
CDR3nt: TGTGCCAGCAGCGCCGCCCTCAGGGGGCAGTTCTTC; CDR3aa: CASSAALRGQFF; j_gene: TRBJ2-1; v_gene: TRBV5-6; abundance: -; d_gene: -
CDR3nt: TGTGCCAGCAGCCCCCGGGCTACCGCTAGCACAGATACGCAGTATTTT; CDR3aa: CASSPRATASTDTQYF; j_gene: TRBJ2-3; v_gene: TRBV4-2; abundance: -; d_gene: -
CDR3nt: TGCGCCAGCAGCTTGGAGCTGGCTGGGGTCAATGAGCAGTTCTTC; CDR3aa: CASSLELAGVNEQFF; j_gene: TRBJ2-1; v_gene: TRBV5-1; abundance: -; d_gene: -
CDR3nt: TGTGCCAGCAGCAGCCCGACAGTGAGTACTGAAGCTTTCTTT; CDR3aa: CASSSPTVSTEAFF; j_gene: TRBJ1-1; v_gene: TRBV5-6; abundance: -; d_gene: -
CDR3nt: TGTGCCAGCAGTGGAGCCACTGAAGCTTTCTTT; CDR3aa: CASSGATEAFF; j_gene: TRBJ1-1; v_gene: TRBV2; abundance: -; d_gene: -
CDR3nt: TGTGCCAGCAGTCACCCGTACAGGAGGAACACCGGGGAGCTGTTTTTT; CDR3aa: CASSHPYRRNTGELFF; j_gene: TRBJ2-2; v_gene: TRBV7-9; abundance: -; d_gene: -
CDR3nt: TGCGCCAGCAGAGTAGGCCAGGGGGCCAACACTGAAGCTTTCTTT; CDR3aa: CASRVGQGANTEAFF; j_gene: TRBJ1-1; v_gene: TRBV5-1; abundance: -; d_gene: TRBD1
CDR3nt: TGTGCCAGCAGCCAAGAATTGGTTAGTGATGAGCAGTTCTTC; CDR3aa: CASSQELVSDEQFF; j_gene: TRBJ2-1; v_gene: TRBV3-1; abundance: once; d_gene: -
CDR3nt: TGCGCCAGCAGCCAAGGTCCCGGGAGGGCCAATGAGCAGTTCTTC; CDR3aa: CASSQGPGRANEQFF; j_gene: TRBJ2-1; v_gene: TRBV4-1; abundance: -; d_gene: TRBD2
CDR3nt: TGTGCCTGGAGTGGCGGATCTGGGACAGATACGCAGTATTTT; CDR3aa: CAWSGGSGTDTQYF; j_gene: TRBJ2-3; v_gene: TRBV30; abundance: -; d_gene: -
CDR3nt: TGTGCCAGCAGACAGGGGGCTCGGAGGAATCAGCCCCAGCATTTT; CDR3aa: CASRQGARRNQPQHF; j_gene: TRBJ1-5; v_gene: TRBV6-2/TRBV6-3; abundance: -; d_gene: TRBD1
CDR3nt: TGTGCCAGCAGCCCCCAAGTTGGGGTGCCTACTCGGGGCTACACCTTC; CDR3aa: CASSPQVGVPTRGYTF; j_gene: TRBJ1-2; v_gene: TRBV3-1; abundance: -; d_gene: -
CDR3nt: TGTGCCAGCAGTTACCCCCGGGACAGGATGGAAAACACCGGGGAGCTGTTTTTT; CDR3aa: CASSYPRDRMENTGELFF; j_gene: TRBJ2-2; v_gene: TRBV6-2/TRBV6-3; abundance: -; d_gene: TRBD1
CDR3nt: TGTGCCAGCAGCCAAGCGTGGGGCAGGGGTAATGAAAAACTGTTTTTT; CDR3aa: CASSQAWGRGNEKLFF; j_gene: TRBJ1-4; v_gene: TRBV3-1; abundance: once; d_gene: -
CDR3nt: TGTGCCAGCAGGGAGACAGGGGGGTCCTACGAGCAGTACTTC; CDR3aa: CASRETGGSYEQYF; j_gene: TRBJ2-7; v_gene: TRBV27; abundance: -; d_gene: TRBD1
CDR3nt: TGTGCCAGCTCACAGGGACAGCTCACCGGGGAGCTGTTTTTT; CDR3aa: CASSQGQLTGELFF; j_gene: TRBJ2-2; v_gene: TRBV18; abundance: -; d_gene: TRBD1
CDR3nt: TGTGCCAGTAGTATCCGAGCGGGGAGGCTTCAAGAGACCCAGTACTTC; CDR3aa: CASSIRAGRLQETQYF; j_gene: TRBJ2-5; v_gene: TRBV19; abundance: -; d_gene: TRBD2
CDR3nt: TGTGCCAGCAGCCACGGGGCTAGCGGGGATAAGTACCAAGAGACCCAGTACTTC; CDR3aa: CASSHGASGDKYQETQYF; j_gene: TRBJ2-5; v_gene: TRBV2; abundance: -; d_gene: TRBD2
CDR3nt: TGCAGCGCTAGAGATTCCCCGGGTAGCGGACACACAGATACGCAGTATTTT; CDR3aa: CSARDSPGSGHTDTQYF; j_gene: TRBJ2-3; v_gene: TRBV20-1; abundance: -; d_gene: -
CDR3nt: TGCAGTGCTAGAGTCCAGGACCGGGAAGCTAACTATGGCTACACCTTC; CDR3aa: CSARVQDREANYGYTF; j_gene: TRBJ1-2; v_gene: TRBV20-1; abundance: -; d_gene: -
CDR3nt: TGTGCCAGCAGTATCCGGACAGGAAAAGAGACCCAGTACTTC; CDR3aa: CASSIRTGKETQYF; j_gene: TRBJ2-5; v_gene: TRBV6-5; abundance: -; d_gene: TRBD1
CDR3nt: TGTGCCAGCAGTGAAAAGAGGACAGGTTCATATAATTCACCCCTCCACTTT; CDR3aa: CASSEKRTGSYNSPLHF; j_gene: TRBJ1-6; v_gene: TRBV25-1; abundance: -; d_gene: TRBD1